Listed below are T cell receptor beta chains from one sample, sequenced in a study of response to subunit inactivated influenza vaccine. Each CDR3 protein gets one entry after TCRdb re-called the RT-PCR reads with MiXCR. The sample lists around 760,000 distinct CDR3 sequences; 14% were seen once. The sequencing used PBMCs from blood, collected around 14 days before vaccination. These receptors came from a man aged 50 to 60 who received an inactivated influenza vaccine. The CDR3 runs from the conserved cysteine through the conserved F or W. The order of the fields is V gene, clone size, J gene, CDR3 protein. Size is omitted from some rows. Given values are once, few, many or a class for expanded clones.

V: TRBV30; size: few; J: TRBJ1-2; CDR3: CAWSEQVEGYTF
V: TRBV20-1; size: few; J: TRBJ2-1; CDR3: CSAREAGLINEQFF
V: TRBV6-1; size: few; J: TRBJ1-4; CDR3: CASRFGATNEKLFF
V: TRBV2; size: NA; J: TRBJ2-1; CDR3: CASSVLGDRGNEQFF
V: TRBV7-9; size: few; J: TRBJ2-2; CDR3: CASSQNPGELFF
V: TRBV11-2; size: NA; J: TRBJ2-1; CDR3: CASSLVAGWVYNEQFF
V: TRBV4-2; size: NA; J: TRBJ2-6; CDR3: CASSLKPGTGRSGANVLTF
V: TRBV11-2; size: few; J: TRBJ1-4; CDR3: CASSHTRARNEKLFF
V: TRBV24-1; size: NA; J: TRBJ1-2; CDR3: CATSSVRTNYGYTF
V: TRBV12-3/TRBV12-4; size: few; J: TRBJ1-2; CDR3: CATSPPENLYGYTF
V: TRBV29-1; size: few; J: TRBJ2-1; CDR3: CSVTGGISSNEQFF
V: TRBV3-1; size: NA; J: TRBJ1-2; CDR3: CASSQAQNYGYTF
V: TRBV20-1; size: few; J: TRBJ2-5; CDR3: CLLGGGPETQYF
V: TRBV2; size: NA; J: TRBJ2-1; CDR3: CASSEAYKQFF
V: TRBV28; size: few; J: TRBJ2-7; CDR3: CASRGTGVGEQYF
V: TRBV29-1; size: many; J: TRBJ2-7; CDR3: CSVGQRATYEQYF
V: TRBV28; size: few; J: TRBJ2-7; CDR3: CASSLRGRAREQYF
V: TRBV5-1; size: few; J: TRBJ1-1; CDR3: CASSPHGTGYLNTEAFF
V: TRBV6-1; size: many; J: TRBJ1-1; CDR3: CASSAQGGDTEAFF
V: TRBV5-1; size: few; J: TRBJ2-7; CDR3: CASSPGATGIYEQYF
V: TRBV12-3/TRBV12-4; size: NA; J: TRBJ2-7; CDR3: CASSPRGNYITTEQYF
V: TRBV4-1; size: many; J: TRBJ2-5; CDR3: CASSQDPSGDQETQYF
V: TRBV12-3/TRBV12-4; size: few; J: TRBJ1-1; CDR3: CASSLAGQDTEAFF
V: TRBV6-2/TRBV6-3; size: NA; J: TRBJ2-2; CDR3: CASIPLSGQNTGELFF
V: TRBV5-1; size: few; J: TRBJ2-1; CDR3: CASSLLGTSGIYNEQFF
V: TRBV7-9; size: NA; J: TRBJ2-7; CDR3: CASSLEGGLGYEQYF
V: TRBV11-3; size: NA; J: TRBJ2-4; CDR3: CASSNGNIQYF
V: TRBV27; size: NA; J: TRBJ2-3; CDR3: CASSSLAELNPDTQNF
V: TRBV6-2/TRBV6-3; size: many; J: TRBJ1-1; CDR3: CASSYSDWGPVYTEAFF
V: TRBV30; size: NA; J: TRBJ2-1; CDR3: CAWSVIAGSNEQFF